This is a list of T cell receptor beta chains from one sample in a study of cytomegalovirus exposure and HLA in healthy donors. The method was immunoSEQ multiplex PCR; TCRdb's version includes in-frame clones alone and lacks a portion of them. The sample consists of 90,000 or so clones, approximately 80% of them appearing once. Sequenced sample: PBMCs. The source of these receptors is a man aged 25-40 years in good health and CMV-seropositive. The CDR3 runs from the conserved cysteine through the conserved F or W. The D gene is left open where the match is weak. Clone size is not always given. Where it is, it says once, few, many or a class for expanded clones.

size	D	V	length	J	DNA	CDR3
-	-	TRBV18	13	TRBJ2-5	TGTGCCAGTTATCAGACTGGGGGGGAGACCCAGTACTTC	CASYQTGGETQYF
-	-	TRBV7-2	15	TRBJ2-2	TGTGCCAGCAGCTTAGGAGGAGCGAACACCGGGGAGCTGTTTTTT	CASSLGGANTGELFF
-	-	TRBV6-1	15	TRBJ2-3	TGTGCCAGCAGTGAATCGGTGGGGCGCACAGATACGCAGTATTTT	CASSESVGRTDTQYF
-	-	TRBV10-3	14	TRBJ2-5	TGTGCCACCAGTGACCGGGGTGCGGAGGAGACCCAGTACTTC	CATSDRGAEETQYF
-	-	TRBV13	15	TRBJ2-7	TGTGCCAGCAGCTTAGGTGGTAGTCTGGTCTACGAGCAGTACTTC	CASSLGGSLVYEQYF
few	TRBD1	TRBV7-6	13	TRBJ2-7	TGTGCCAGCAGCTTAGCGCGGACAGGGGAGCAGTACTTC	CASSLARTGEQYF
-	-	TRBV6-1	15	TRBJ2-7	TGTGCCAGCAGTGAAACGCTAGCCCGAAACTACGAGCAGTACTTC	CASSETLARNYEQYF
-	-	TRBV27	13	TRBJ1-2	TGTGCCAGCAGACCCGGAGAGAACTATGGCTACACCTTC	CASRPGENYGYTF
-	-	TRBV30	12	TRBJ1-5	TGTGCCTGGAGTCCCCAGGAGGGGACCCAGCATTTT	CAWSPQEGTQHF
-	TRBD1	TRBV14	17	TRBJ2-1	TGTGCCAGCAGCAAAGCACCCGGGACAGGGGGCAAGACTGAGCAGTTCTTC	CASSKAPGTGGKTEQFF
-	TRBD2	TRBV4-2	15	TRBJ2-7	TGTGCCAGCAGGCGAGAACTAGCGGGAGCCTACGAGCAGTACTTC	CASRRELAGAYEQYF
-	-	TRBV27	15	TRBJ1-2	TGTGCCAGCAGTTTATCGGTGGGAGGGGTATATGGCTACACCTTC	CASSLSVGGVYGYTF
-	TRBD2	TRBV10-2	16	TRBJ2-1	TGCGCCAGCAGTGAGTCGGGTCTAGCGGGAGGGAATGAGCAGTTCTTC	CASSESGLAGGNEQFF
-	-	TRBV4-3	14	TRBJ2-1	TGCGCCAGCAGCCAGGACTCCCCCTACAATGAGCAGTTCTTC	CASSQDSPYNEQFF
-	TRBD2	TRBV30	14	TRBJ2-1	TGTGCCTGGACTGGTACTAGCGGGCCAGTGGGGCAGTTCTTC	CAWTGTSGPVGQFF
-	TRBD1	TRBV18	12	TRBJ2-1	TGTGCCAGCTCACCTCCGGGACAGAAGCAGTTCTTC	CASSPPGQKQFF
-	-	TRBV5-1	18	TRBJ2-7	TGCGCCAGCAGCGTCAGGGCGGCTACCGATAGAAGCTCCTACGAGCAGTACTTC	CASSVRAATDRSSYEQYF
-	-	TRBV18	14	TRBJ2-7	TGTGCCAGCTCGGCGGGACAGTCCCCCTACGAGCAGTACTTC	CASSAGQSPYEQYF
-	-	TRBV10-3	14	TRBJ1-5	TGTGCCATCAGTGACGATCAGGGGAGTCAGCCCCAGCATTTT	CAISDDQGSQPQHF
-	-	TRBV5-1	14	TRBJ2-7	TGCGCCAGCAGCTCCGGACAGGACTACTACGAGCAGTACTTC	CASSSGQDYYEQYF
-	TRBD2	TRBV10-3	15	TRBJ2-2	TGTGCCATCAGTGAGCGACTAGCGGGAGCCGGGGAGCTGTTTTTT	CAISERLAGAGELFF
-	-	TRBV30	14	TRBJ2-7	TGTGCCTGGAGCCAACAGAGAGAACCCTACGAGCAGTACTTC	CAWSQQREPYEQYF
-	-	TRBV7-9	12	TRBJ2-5	TGTGCCAGCGTCGGAGGGGAGAAGACCCAGTACTTC	CASVGGEKTQYF
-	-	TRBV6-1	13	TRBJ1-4	TGTGCCAGCAGCGAACAGGGTATCGGAAAACTGTTTTTT	CASSEQGIGKLFF
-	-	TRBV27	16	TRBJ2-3	TGTGCCAGCAGTTTATCGAGGCGTGCCCACACAGATACGCAGTATTTT	CASSLSRRAHTDTQYF
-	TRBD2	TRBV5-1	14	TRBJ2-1	TGCGCCAGCAGCTTGGGGACTAGTGTTCCTGAGCAGTTCTTC	CASSLGTSVPEQFF